Listed below are T cell receptor beta chains from one sample, sequenced in a study of CD8 T cells in ankylosing spondylitis. Using its own MiXCR run on the 5' RACE reads, TCRdb lists one record per CDR3 protein. The sample records 150,000 to 200,000 distinct CDR3 sequences, 13% being singletons. Sequencing used blood, either unsorted or a sorted T cell fraction (not recorded which). The receptors derive from a female donor with ankylosing spondylitis or in good health (not recorded which). The CDR3 runs from the conserved cysteine through the conserved F or W. D genes are given only for firm matches. Part of the rows lack a size; the others show once, few, many or a class for expanded clones.

d_gene: TRBD1
abundance: few
j_gene: TRBJ2-7
v_gene: TRBV3-1
CDR3aa: CASSQDREVYEQYF
CDR3nt: TGTGCCAGCAGCCAGGACAGGGAGGTCTACGAGCAGTACTTC

d_gene: -
abundance: -
j_gene: TRBJ1-5
v_gene: TRBV19
CDR3aa: CASLPRGGPSNQPQHF
CDR3nt: TGTGCCAGTTTACCCCGGGGGGGGCCGAGCAATCAGCCCCAGCATTTT

d_gene: -
abundance: -
j_gene: TRBJ2-7
v_gene: TRBV27
CDR3aa: CASSLLASAYEQYF
CDR3nt: TGTGCCAGCAGTTTACTAGCGTCGGCCTACGAGCAGTACTTC

d_gene: -
abundance: many
j_gene: TRBJ2-2
v_gene: TRBV28
CDR3aa: CASRTAGSNTGELFF
CDR3nt: TGTGCCAGCAGGACGGCGGGGTCGAACACCGGGGAGCTGTTTTTT

d_gene: -
abundance: few
j_gene: TRBJ2-3
v_gene: TRBV11-1
CDR3aa: CASSLARLDALKATDTQYF
CDR3nt: TGTGCCAGCAGCTTAGCACGGCTTGATGCCCTGAAAGCGACAGATACGCAGTATTTT

d_gene: -
abundance: many
j_gene: TRBJ2-3
v_gene: TRBV5-1
CDR3aa: CASSRDQGDTQYF
CDR3nt: TGCGCCAGCAGCCGGGACCAGGGAGATACGCAGTATTTT

d_gene: -
abundance: medium-sized
j_gene: TRBJ2-5
v_gene: TRBV7-2
CDR3aa: CASSLGPGQETQYF
CDR3nt: TGTGCCAGCAGCTTAGGTCCGGGGCAAGAGACCCAGTACTTC

d_gene: -
abundance: many
j_gene: TRBJ2-3
v_gene: TRBV25-1
CDR3aa: CASSEAGHPTDTQYF
CDR3nt: TGTGCCAGCAGTGAGGCGGGCCACCCCACAGATACGCAGTATTTT

d_gene: TRBD1
abundance: -
j_gene: TRBJ1-2
v_gene: TRBV10-3
CDR3aa: CTISETGDPNYGYTF
CDR3nt: TGTACCATCAGTGAAACAGGGGATCCTAACTATGGCTACACCTTC

d_gene: TRBD1
abundance: many
j_gene: TRBJ1-5
v_gene: TRBV6-2/TRBV6-3
CDR3aa: CASTQNPGQGAIQPQHF
CDR3nt: TGTGCCAGCACCCAGAATCCGGGACAGGGGGCAATTCAGCCCCAGCATTTT

d_gene: TRBD2
abundance: few
j_gene: TRBJ2-7
v_gene: TRBV7-2
CDR3aa: CASSLEAGGSYEQYF
CDR3nt: TGTGCCAGCAGCTTAGAGGCGGGAGGGTCCTACGAGCAGTACTTC

d_gene: -
abundance: -
j_gene: TRBJ2-2
v_gene: TRBV29-1
CDR3aa: CSARPYRDTGELFF
CDR3nt: TGCAGCGCTCGGCCCTACAGGGACACCGGGGAGCTGTTTTTT

d_gene: -
abundance: many
j_gene: TRBJ2-1
v_gene: TRBV4-3
CDR3aa: CASSQGLGTQQEQFF
CDR3nt: TGCGCCAGCAGCCAAGGACTAGGGACGCAACAAGAGCAGTTCTTC